This TCR beta chain was identified in a study of blood T cell repertoires in COVID-19. Whole-study context: Material from acute and convalescent COVID-19 was sourced from the United States, Italy and Spain.

The length of the CDR3 is 14 residues. V lost 4 bases, J lost 1 base, and 3 bases stayed unmatched. Germline lookup yields CDR1 SEHNR and CDR2 FQNEAQ (reference sequence). Cohorts were assigned according to the clinical history that participants reported. Two consecutive negative NP/OP PCR tests, clearance, or resolved symptoms defined Cohort 3 recovery. The assay was immunoSEQ multiplex PCR, and TCRdb's table has in-frame clones only and misses some. The sample carries a few hundred thousand clones, 70% to 90% recorded once. This TCR was recovered from a woman aged 50 to 65 who had recovered from COVID-19. The chain employs TRBV7-9 and TRBJ2-5; 7 nucleotides line up with TRBD1. Sequenced sample: PBMCs or T cells enriched from blood (not recorded which). As DNA, the CDR3 is TGTGCCAGCAGCTCTCGACAGGGCCAAGAGACCCAGTACTTC. Protein: CASSSRQGQETQYF.